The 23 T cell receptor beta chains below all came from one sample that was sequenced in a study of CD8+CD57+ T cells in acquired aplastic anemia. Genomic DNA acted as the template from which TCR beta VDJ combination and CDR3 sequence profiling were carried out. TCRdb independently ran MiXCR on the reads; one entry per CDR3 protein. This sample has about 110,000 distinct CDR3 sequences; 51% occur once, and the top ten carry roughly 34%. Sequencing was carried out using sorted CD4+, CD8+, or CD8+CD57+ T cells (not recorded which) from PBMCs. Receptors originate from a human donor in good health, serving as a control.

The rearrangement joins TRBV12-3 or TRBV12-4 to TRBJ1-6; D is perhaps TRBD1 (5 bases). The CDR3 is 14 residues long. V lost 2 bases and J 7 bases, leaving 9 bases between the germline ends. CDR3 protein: CASSLTGRNSPLHF. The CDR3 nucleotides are TGTGCCAGCAGTTTAACGGGGCGAAATTCACCCCTCCACTTT.

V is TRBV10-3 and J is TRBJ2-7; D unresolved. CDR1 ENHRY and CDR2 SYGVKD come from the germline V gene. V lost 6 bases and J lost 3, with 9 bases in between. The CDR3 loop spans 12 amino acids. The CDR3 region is CAISLDGYEQYF. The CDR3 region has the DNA TGTGCCATCAGCCTTGACGGCTACGAGCAGTACTTC.

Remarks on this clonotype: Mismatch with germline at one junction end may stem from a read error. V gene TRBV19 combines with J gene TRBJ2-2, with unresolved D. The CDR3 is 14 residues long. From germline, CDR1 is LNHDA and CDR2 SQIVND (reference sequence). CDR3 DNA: TGTGCCAGTAGTAACCGGGCGAACACCAGGGAGCTGTTTTTT. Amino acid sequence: CASSNRANTRELFF. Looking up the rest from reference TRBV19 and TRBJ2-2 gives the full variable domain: DGGITQSPKYLFRKEGQNVTLSCEQNLNHDAMYWYRQDPGQGLRLIYYSQIVNDFQKGDIAEGYSVSREKKESFPLTVTSAQKNPTAFYLCASSNRANTRELFFGEGSRLTVL.

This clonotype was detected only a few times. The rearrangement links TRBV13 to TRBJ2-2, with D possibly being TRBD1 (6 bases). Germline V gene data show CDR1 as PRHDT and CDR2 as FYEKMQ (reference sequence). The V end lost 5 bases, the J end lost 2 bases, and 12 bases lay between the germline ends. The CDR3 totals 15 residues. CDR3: CASSAGTPNTGELFF. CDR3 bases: TGTGCCAGCAGCGCCGGGACACCCAACACCGGGGAGCTGTTTTTT.

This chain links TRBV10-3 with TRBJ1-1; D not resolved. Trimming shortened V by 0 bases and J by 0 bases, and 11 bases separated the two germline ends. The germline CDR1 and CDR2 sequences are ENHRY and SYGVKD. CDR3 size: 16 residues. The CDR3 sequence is CAISESEGLLNTEAFF. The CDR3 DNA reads TGTGCCATCAGTGAGTCGGAAGGGCTCCTGAACACTGAAGCTTTCTTT.

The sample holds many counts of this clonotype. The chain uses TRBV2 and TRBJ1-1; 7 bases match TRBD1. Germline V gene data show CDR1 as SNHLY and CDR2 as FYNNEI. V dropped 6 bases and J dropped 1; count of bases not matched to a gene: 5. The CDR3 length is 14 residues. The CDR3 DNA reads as TGTGCCAGCAGCCCCGGGACAGCGAACACTGAAGCTTTCTTT. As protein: CASSPGTANTEAFF.

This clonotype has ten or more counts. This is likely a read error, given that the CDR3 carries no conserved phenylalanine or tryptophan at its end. CDR3 loop: CASSNSNTNYGYTL. In DNA form, the CDR3 reads TGTGCCAGCTCGAACAGTAACACTAACTATGGCTACACCCTC. The rearrangement joins TRBV2 to TRBJ1-2; D remains unclear. This CDR3 region has 14 residues. From germline, CDR1 is SNHLY and CDR2 FYNNEI. V lost 8 bases, J lost 0 bases, and 13 bases lay in between.

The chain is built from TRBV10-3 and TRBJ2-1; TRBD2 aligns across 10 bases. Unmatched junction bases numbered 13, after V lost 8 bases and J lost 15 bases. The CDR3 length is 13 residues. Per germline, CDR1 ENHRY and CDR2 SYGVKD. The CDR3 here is CAIRKPLAGNGFF. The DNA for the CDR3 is TGTGCCATCCGAAAACCACTAGCGGGGAATGGGTTCTTC.

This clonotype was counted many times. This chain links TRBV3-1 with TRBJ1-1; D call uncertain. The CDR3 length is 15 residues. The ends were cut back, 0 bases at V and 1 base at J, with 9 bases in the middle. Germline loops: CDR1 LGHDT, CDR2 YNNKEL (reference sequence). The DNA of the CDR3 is TGTGCCAGCAGCCAAGATGGGCTATCGAACACTGAAGCTTTCTTT. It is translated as CASSQDGLSNTEAFF.

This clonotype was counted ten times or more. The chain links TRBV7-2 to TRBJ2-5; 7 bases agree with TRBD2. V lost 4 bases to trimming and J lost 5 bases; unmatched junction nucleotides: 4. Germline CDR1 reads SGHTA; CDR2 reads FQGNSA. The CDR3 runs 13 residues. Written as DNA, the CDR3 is TGTGCCAGCAGCTCAATCGGGGGGGAGACCCAGTACTTC. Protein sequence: CASSSIGGETQYF.

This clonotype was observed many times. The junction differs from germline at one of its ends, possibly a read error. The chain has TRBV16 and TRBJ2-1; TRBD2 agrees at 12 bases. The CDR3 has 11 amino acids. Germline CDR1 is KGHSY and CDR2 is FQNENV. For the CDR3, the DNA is TGTGCCAGCAGCCAAGGGACTAGCGGGTACTTC. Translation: CASSQGTSGYF.

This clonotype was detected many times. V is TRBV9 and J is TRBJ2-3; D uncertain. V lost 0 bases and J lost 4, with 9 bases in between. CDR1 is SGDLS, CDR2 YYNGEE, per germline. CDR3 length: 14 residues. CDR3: CASSVGGQPDTQYF. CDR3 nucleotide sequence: TGTGCCAGCAGCGTAGGCGGTCAACCAGATACGCAGTATTTT.

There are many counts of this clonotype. The CDR3 reads CASSWTGLNTEAFF. The CDR3 DNA reads as TGTGCCAGCAGCTGGACAGGGTTGAACACTGAAGCTTTCTTT. V is TRBV25-1 and J is TRBJ1-1; 8 nucleotides align to TRBD1. The V gene end was trimmed by 6 bases and the J gene end by 0 bases; junction bases not matched to a gene: 3. Germline V CDR1 and CDR2: MGHDK, SYGVNS. The CDR3 covers 14 residues. Complete variable domain (other parts from reference TRBV25-1 and TRBJ1-1): EADIYQTPRYLVIGTGKKITLECSQTMGHDKMYWYQQDPGMELHLIHYSYGVNSTEKGDLSSESTVSRIRTEHFPLTLESARPSHTSQYLCASSWTGLNTEAFFGQGTRLTVV.

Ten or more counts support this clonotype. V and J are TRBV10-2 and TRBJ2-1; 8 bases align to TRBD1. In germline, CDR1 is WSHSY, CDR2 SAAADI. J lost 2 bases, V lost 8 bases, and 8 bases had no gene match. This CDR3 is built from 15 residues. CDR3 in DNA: TGCGCCAGCGAAGGGACAGGCAACCCCTACAATGAGCAGTTCTTC. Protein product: CASEGTGNPYNEQFF.

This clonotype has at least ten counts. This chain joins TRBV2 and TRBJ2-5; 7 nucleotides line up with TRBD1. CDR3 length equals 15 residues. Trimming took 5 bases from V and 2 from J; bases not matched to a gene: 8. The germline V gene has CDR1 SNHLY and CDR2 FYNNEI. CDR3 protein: CASSTRTGSQETQYF. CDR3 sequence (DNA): TGTGCCAGCAGTACCAGGACAGGTTCACAAGAGACCCAGTACTTC.

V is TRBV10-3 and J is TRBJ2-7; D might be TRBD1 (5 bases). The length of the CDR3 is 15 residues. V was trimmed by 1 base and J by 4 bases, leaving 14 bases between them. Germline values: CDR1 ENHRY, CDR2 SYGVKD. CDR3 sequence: CAISEFGQGLYEQYF. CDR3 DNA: TGTGCCATCAGTGAGTTCGGGCAGGGTTTGTACGAGCAGTACTTC.

CDR3 in amino acids: CAPGADYGYTF. The CDR3 coding sequence is TGTGCCCCAGGGGCAGACTATGGCTACACCTTC. V gene TRBV24-1 combines with J gene TRBJ1-2; D is possibly TRBD1 (6 bases). Germline-derived CDR1 and CDR2 are KGHDR and SFDVKD. The CDR3 has 11 residues. V was shortened by 12 bases and J by 3 bases, with 10 bases between the two germline ends.

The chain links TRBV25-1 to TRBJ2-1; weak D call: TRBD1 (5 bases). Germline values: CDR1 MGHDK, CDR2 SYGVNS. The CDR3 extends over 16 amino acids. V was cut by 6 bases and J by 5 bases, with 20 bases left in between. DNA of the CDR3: TGTGCCAGCAGCGTTCTTCATTCCGACAGTAACAATGAGCAGTTCTTC. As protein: CASSVLHSDSNNEQFF.

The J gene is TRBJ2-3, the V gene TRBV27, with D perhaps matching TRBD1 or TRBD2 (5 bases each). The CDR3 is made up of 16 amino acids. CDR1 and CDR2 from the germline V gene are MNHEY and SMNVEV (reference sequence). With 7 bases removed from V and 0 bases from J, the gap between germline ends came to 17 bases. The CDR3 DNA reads TGTGCCAGCACCCCCTTTGGGGCGGGTAGCACAGATACGCAGTATTTT. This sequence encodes CASTPFGAGSTDTQYF.

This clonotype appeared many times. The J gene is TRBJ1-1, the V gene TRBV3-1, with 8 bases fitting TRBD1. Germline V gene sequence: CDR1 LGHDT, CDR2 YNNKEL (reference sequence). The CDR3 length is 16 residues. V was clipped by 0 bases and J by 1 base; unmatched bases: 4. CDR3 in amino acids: CASSQEMDRANTEAFF. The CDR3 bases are TGTGCCAGCAGCCAAGAGATGGACAGGGCGAACACTGAAGCTTTCTTT.

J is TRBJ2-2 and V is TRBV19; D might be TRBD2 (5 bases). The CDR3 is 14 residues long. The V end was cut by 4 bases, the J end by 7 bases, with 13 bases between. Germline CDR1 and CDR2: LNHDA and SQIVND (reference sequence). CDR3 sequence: CASSSLGGGGELFF. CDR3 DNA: TGTGCCAGTAGTAGCCTAGGAGGTGGCGGGGAGCTGTTTTTT.

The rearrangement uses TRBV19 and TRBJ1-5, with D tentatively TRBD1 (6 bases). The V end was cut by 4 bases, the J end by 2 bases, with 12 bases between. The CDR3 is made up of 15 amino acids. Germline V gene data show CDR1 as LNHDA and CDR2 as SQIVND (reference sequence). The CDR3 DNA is TGTGCCAGTAGTAGGGCAGGGGCCCGCAATCAGCCCCAGCATTTT. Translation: CASSRAGARNQPQHF.

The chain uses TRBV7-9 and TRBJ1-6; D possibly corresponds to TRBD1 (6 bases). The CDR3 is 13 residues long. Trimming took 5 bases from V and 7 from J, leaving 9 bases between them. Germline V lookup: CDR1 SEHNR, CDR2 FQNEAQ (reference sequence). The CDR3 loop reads CASSPGTNSPLHF. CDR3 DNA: TGTGCCAGCAGCCCTGGGACAAATTCACCCCTCCACTTT.